This is a list of T cell receptor beta chains from one sample in a study of cytomegalovirus exposure and HLA in healthy donors. The data were produced by immunoSEQ multiplex PCR, yet TCRdb's version contains in-frame clones alone and is incomplete. Of 90,000 to 95,000 clones listed, around 80% are singletons. Sequencing was carried out using PBMCs. The receptor source for this set is a male donor in good health and CMV-seropositive. The CDR3 runs from the conserved cysteine through the conserved F or W. D genes are given only for firm matches. Clone size, where shown, is once, few, many, or a class for clones that have expanded.

TRBJ2-3 | . | TRBV5-1 | . | CASSLAGIGYTDTQYF | TGCGCCAGCAGCTTGGCCGGGATAGGTTACACAGATACGCAGTATTTT
TRBJ1-3 | . | TRBV30 | . | CAWSSGLSGNTIYF | TGTGCCTGGAGTTCAGGTCTCTCTGGAAACACCATATATTTT
TRBJ2-6 | few | TRBV28 | . | CASRSGTGKGSGANVLTF | TGTGCCAGCAGAAGCGGAACAGGGAAGGGCTCTGGGGCCAACGTCCTGACTTTC
TRBJ1-5 | few | TRBV2 | . | CASRRGGNQPQHF | TGTGCCAGCAGGAGGGGGGGGAATCAGCCCCAGCATTTT
TRBJ2-1 | . | TRBV7-8 | TRBD2 | CASSASGTSIYNEQFF | TGTGCCAGCAGCGCTTCCGGGACTAGCATTTACAATGAGCAGTTCTTC
TRBJ1-4 | . | TRBV4-2 | TRBD1 | CASSREQGALNEKLFF | TGTGCCAGCAGCCGGGAACAGGGGGCTCTGAATGAAAAACTGTTTTTT
TRBJ1-4 | . | TRBV29-1 | . | CSVVGVWGATNEKLFF | TGCAGCGTTGTGGGTGTATGGGGGGCAACTAATGAAAAACTGTTTTTT
TRBJ2-7 | . | TRBV6-5 | . | CASSYSRARGGEQYF | TGTGCCAGCAGTTACTCGAGGGCAAGGGGGGGGGAGCAGTACTTC
TRBJ2-7 | . | TRBV6-5 | . | CASSPRTLSAYEQYF | TGTGCCAGCAGTCCCAGGACTCTTTCAGCCTACGAGCAGTACTTC
TRBJ2-5 | . | TRBV27 | . | CASSLYYSTSGETQYF | TGTGCCAGCAGTTTATACTATTCGACCTCGGGAGAGACCCAGTACTTC
TRBJ1-6 | . | TRBV7-6 | . | CASSLASGLNSPLHF | TGTGCCAGCAGCTTAGCCTCGGGATTAAATTCACCCCTCCACTTT
TRBJ2-7 | few | TRBV5-4 | . | CASRIFGKSYEQYF | TGTGCCAGCAGAATATTCGGGAAATCCTACGAGCAGTACTTC
TRBJ2-1 | . | TRBV7-8 | . | CASSPRISGPTNEQFF | TGTGCCAGCAGCCCGAGAATAAGCGGGCCAACCAATGAGCAGTTCTTC
TRBJ2-3 | . | TRBV5-6 | TRBD2 | CASSVVLAGNVDQDTQYF | TGTGCCAGCAGCGTCGTCCTAGCGGGGAATGTAGATCAAGATACGCAGTATTTT
TRBJ2-7 | . | TRBV5-4 | TRBD1 | CASSFGTGVWEQYF | TGTGCCAGCAGCTTCGGGACAGGGGTTTGGGAGCAGTACTTC
TRBJ1-3 | . | TRBV15 | . | CATSREQQSSGNTIYF | TGTGCCACCAGCAGAGAACAGCAGAGCTCTGGAAACACCATATATTTT
TRBJ1-4 | few | TRBV30 | . | CAWSRTNEKLFF | TGTGCCTGGAGTCGGACTAATGAAAAACTGTTTTTT
TRBJ2-6 | few | TRBV10-1 | . | CASSESKGVSGANVLTF | TGCGCCAGCAGTGAGTCGAAAGGAGTTTCTGGGGCCAACGTCCTGACTTTC
TRBJ1-5 | . | TRBV27 | . | CASSRDNNNQPQHF | TGTGCCAGCAGCAGGGACAACAACAATCAGCCCCAGCATTTT
TRBJ1-5 | few | TRBV28 | . | CASSLASGHQNQPQHF | TGTGCCAGCAGCCTGGCATCGGGACACCAAAATCAGCCCCAGCATTTT
TRBJ1-2 | . | TRBV19 | TRBD1 | CASSIDAGGLIGYTF | TGTGCCAGTAGTATAGATGCAGGGGGGCTTATTGGCTACACCTTC
TRBJ1-4 | . | TRBV5-5 | . | CASSLRATNEKLFF | TGTGCCAGCAGCTTGAGAGCAACTAATGAAAAACTGTTTTTT
TRBJ2-5 | few | TRBV7-9 | . | CASSLVGGQKTQYF | TGTGCCAGCAGCTTAGTAGGGGGACAAAAGACCCAGTACTTC
TRBJ2-3 | . | TRBV6-6 | TRBD2 | CASSYGSGGTVDTQYF | TGTGCCAGCAGTTACGGTAGCGGGGGGACGGTTGATACGCAGTATTTT
TRBJ2-7 | . | TRBV27 | . | CASSPASAYEQYF | TGTGCCAGCAGTCCCGCCTCAGCCTACGAGCAGTACTTC
TRBJ1-4 | . | TRBV2 | . | CASSGGRGEKLFF | TGTGCCAGCAGTGGGGGGCGAGGCGAAAAACTGTTTTTT
TRBJ1-4 | . | TRBV5-1 | . | CASSLEPGQTEKLFF | TGCGCCAGCAGCTTGGAGCCCGGACAAACTGAAAAACTGTTTTTT
TRBJ1-6 | . | TRBV27 | TRBD1 | CASSLNDRAHSPLHF | TGTGCCAGCAGTCTCAATGACAGGGCCCATTCACCCCTCCACTTT
TRBJ2-1 | . | TRBV6-5 | . | CASSLVRGAQFF | TGTGCCAGCAGCCTGGTTCGCGGGGCGCAGTTCTTC
TRBJ1-1 | once | TRBV9 | . | CASSPRTTGPNTEAFF | TGTGCCAGCAGCCCACGAACGACAGGACCGAACACTGAAGCTTTCTTT
TRBJ2-2 | . | TRBV7-2 | . | CASSLVLRAGELFF | TGTGCCAGCAGCTTAGTCCTTCGTGCCGGGGAGCTGTTTTTT
TRBJ2-7 | . | TRBV5-1 | TRBD1 | CASSLGLRQGTYEQYF | TGCGCCAGCAGCTTAGGGTTGAGACAGGGGACCTACGAGCAGTACTTC
TRBJ1-5 | . | TRBV28 | TRBD1 | CASSKLQGAGIWGNQPQHF | TGTGCCAGCAGTAAACTACAGGGGGCGGGGATTTGGGGCAATCAGCCCCAGCATTTT
TRBJ2-7 | few | TRBV28 | . | CASSTPPGQVYEQYF | TGTGCCAGCAGTACACCCCCAGGGCAGGTCTACGAGCAGTACTTC
TRBJ2-2 | once | TRBV7-7 | TRBD2 | CASSAGTSGGGTGELFF | TGTGCCAGCAGCGCCGGGACTAGCGGGGGAGGCACCGGGGAGCTGTTTTTT
TRBJ2-1 | few | TRBV6-5 | TRBD2 | CASSPGTTYNEQFF | TGTGCCAGCAGCCCCGGGACTACCTACAATGAGCAGTTCTTC
TRBJ2-5 | . | TRBV7-9 | TRBD1 | CASSSPGTGQETQYF | TGTGCCAGCAGCTCGCCAGGGACAGGTCAAGAGACCCAGTACTTC
TRBJ2-7 | . | TRBV27 | TRBD1 | CASSARDSPYEQYF | TGTGCCAGCAGTGCACGGGACAGCCCCTACGAGCAGTACTTC
TRBJ1-3 | few | TRBV9 | . | CASSARTDQYF | TGTGCCAGCAGCGCCCGGACAGACCAATATTTT
TRBJ2-6 | few | TRBV6-6 | . | CASSSLTPTGANVLTF | TGTGCCAGCAGCAGCTTGACACCGACTGGGGCCAACGTCCTGACTTTC